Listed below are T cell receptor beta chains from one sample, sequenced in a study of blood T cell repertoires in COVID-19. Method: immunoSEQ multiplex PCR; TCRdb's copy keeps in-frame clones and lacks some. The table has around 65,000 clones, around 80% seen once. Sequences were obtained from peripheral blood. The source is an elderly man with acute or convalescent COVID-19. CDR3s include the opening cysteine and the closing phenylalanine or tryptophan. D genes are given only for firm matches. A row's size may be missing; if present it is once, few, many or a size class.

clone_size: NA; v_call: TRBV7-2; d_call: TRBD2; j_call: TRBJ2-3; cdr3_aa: CASSLVLGGGADTQYF; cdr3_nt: TGTGCCAGCAGCTTAGTTTTGGGCGGGGGGGCAGATACGCAGTATTTT
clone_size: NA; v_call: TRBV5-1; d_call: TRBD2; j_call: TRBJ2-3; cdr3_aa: CASSLVAGEYDTQYF; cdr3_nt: TGCGCCAGCAGCTTGGTTGCGGGAGAGTATGATACGCAGTATTTT
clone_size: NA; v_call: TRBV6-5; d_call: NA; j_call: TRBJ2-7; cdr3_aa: CASSYSGGFYEQYF; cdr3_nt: TGTGCCAGCAGTTACTCAGGGGGATTCTACGAGCAGTACTTC
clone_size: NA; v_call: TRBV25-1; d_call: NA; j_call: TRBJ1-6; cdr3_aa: CASEPGLPYNVNSPLHF; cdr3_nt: TGTGCCAGCGAACCGGGACTCCCTTATAATGTGAATTCACCCCTCCACTTT
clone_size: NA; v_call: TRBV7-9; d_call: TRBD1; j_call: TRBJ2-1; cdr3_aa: CASSGPGQGDEQFF; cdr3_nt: TGTGCCAGCAGTGGACCAGGACAGGGCGATGAGCAGTTCTTC
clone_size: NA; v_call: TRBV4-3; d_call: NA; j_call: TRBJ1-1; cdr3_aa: CASSQGQMNTEAFF; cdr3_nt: TGCGCCAGCAGCCAGGGGCAGATGAACACTGAAGCTTTCTTT
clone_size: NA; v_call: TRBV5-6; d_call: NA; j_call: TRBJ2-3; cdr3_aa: CASSPVIAVDTQYF; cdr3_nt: TGTGCCAGCAGCCCGGTTATAGCGGTAGATACGCAGTATTTT
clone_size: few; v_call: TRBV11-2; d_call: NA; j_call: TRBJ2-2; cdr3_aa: CASSTYRRSSNTGELFF; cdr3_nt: TGTGCCAGCAGCACTTACAGGAGATCCTCGAACACCGGGGAGCTGTTTTTT
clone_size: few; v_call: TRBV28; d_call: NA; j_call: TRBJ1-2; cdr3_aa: CATLGGFGYGYTF; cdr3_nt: TGTGCCACCCTGGGGGGTTTCGGCTATGGCTACACCTTC
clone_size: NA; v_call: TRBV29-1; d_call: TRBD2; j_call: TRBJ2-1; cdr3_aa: CSVGAGGPADEQFF; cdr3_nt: TGCAGCGTTGGGGCGGGAGGCCCGGCGGATGAGCAGTTCTTC
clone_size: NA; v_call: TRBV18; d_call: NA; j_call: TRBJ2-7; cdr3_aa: CASSPPAGYEQYF; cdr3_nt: TGTGCCAGCTCACCGCCCGCGGGCTACGAGCAGTACTTC
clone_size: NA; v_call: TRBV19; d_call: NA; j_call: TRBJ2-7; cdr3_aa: CASSPQRRGSNNEQYF; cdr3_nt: TGTGCCAGTAGTCCTCAGCGGAGGGGTTCTAATAACGAGCAGTACTTC
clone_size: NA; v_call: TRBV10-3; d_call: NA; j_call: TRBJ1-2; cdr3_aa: CAINDGNNYGYTF; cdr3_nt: TGTGCCATCAATGACGGGAATAACTATGGCTACACCTTC
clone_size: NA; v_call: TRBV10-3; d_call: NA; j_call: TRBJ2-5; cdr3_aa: CAIGGGETQYF; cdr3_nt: TGTGCCATCGGAGGGGGCGAGACCCAGTACTTC
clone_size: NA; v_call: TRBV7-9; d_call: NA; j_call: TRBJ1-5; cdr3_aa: CASSFQGNQPQHF; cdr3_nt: TGTGCCAGCAGCTTCCAGGGTAATCAGCCCCAGCATTTT
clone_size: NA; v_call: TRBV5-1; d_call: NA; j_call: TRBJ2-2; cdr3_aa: CASSSEYGELFF; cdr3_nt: TGCGCCAGCAGCTCAGAATACGGGGAGCTGTTTTTT
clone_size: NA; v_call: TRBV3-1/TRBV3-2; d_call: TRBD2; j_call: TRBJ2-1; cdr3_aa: CASSQPGLAGRNERFF; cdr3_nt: TGTGCCAGCAGCCAACCGGGACTAGCGGGGAGAAATGAGCGGTTCTTC
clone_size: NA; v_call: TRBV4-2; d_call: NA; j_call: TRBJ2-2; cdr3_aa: CASSQEIDSPNTGELFF; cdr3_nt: TGTGCCAGCAGCCAAGAAATAGATTCACCCAACACCGGGGAGCTGTTTTTT
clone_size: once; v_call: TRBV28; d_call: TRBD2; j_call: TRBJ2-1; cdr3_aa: CASSQRESYNEQFF; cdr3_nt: TGTGCCAGCAGTCAGCGGGAGTCCTACAATGAGCAGTTCTTC
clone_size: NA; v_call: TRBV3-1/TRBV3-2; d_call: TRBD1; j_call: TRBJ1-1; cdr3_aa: CASSRAGGILNTEAFF; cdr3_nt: TGTGCCAGCAGTCGAGCAGGGGGCATACTGAACACTGAAGCTTTCTTT
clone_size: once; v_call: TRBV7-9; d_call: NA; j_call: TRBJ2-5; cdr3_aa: CASSRTDGGAPAQYF; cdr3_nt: TGTGCCAGCAGCCGAACCGACGGGGGAGCCCCAGCCCAGTACTTC
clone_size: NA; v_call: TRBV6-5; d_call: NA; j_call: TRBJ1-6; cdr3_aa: CATLGGGNSPLHF; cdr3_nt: TGTGCCACCCTCGGCGGGGGGAATTCACCCCTCCACTTT
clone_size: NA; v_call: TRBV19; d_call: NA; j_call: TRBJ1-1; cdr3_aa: CASSKTGTTTEAFF; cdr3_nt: TGTGCCAGTAGTAAGACAGGAACGACGACTGAAGCTTTCTTT
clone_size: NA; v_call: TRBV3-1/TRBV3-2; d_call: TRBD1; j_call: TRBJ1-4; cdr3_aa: CASSPTGLNEKLFF; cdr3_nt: TGTGCCAGCAGTCCGACAGGGTTAAATGAAAAACTGTTTTTT
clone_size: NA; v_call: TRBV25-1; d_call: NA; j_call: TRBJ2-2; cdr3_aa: CASTLNTGELFF; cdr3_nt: TGTGCCAGCACCTTGAACACCGGGGAGCTGTTTTTT